This T cell receptor beta chain was recovered during a study of response to subunit inactivated influenza vaccine. Study results and caveats: Authors suggested seasonal influenza vaccinations each recruit few new T cells.

In regard to this clonotype: Its antigen remains unknown.

TCRdb re-called the RT-PCR reads with MiXCR, one entry per CDR3 protein. The sample has some 180,000 distinct CDR3 sequences; approximately 9.2% are singletons. Unmatched junction bases numbered 5, after V lost 5 bases and J lost 8 bases. CDR3 length: 14 amino acids. Germline V gene lookup returns CDR1 SGHVS and CDR2 FQNEAQ. The V call is TRBV7-8, the J call TRBJ1-4; 10 bases map to TRBD1. This receptor was identified in a man in his fifties or sixties who received an inactivated influenza vaccine. Source: non-naive T cells sorted from PBMCs, taken on the day of vaccination. CDR3 in amino acids: CASSQGQGNEKLFF. The CDR3 DNA is TGTGCCAGCAGCCAGGGACAGGGGAACGAAAAACTGTTTTTT.